The next 7 T cell receptor beta chains were all read from a single sample in a study of T-cell memory formation after mild COVID-19. MiXCR, run by TCRdb on the 5' RACE reads, gives a single entry per CDR3 protein. Of almost 550,000 distinct CDR3 sequences listed, around 21% are singletons. Sequenced sample: PBMCs or a T cell subset sorted from them (not recorded which). The receptor source for this set is an adult woman who had mild COVID-19 (a few samples of this study predate the infection). Cell type and time point are not known.

The chain uses TRBV24-1 and TRBJ2-2; TRBD1 is a possible D gene (6 bases). This CDR3 is built from 13 residues. Germline-derived CDR1 and CDR2 are KGHDR and SFDVKD. The V end lost 6 bases, the J end lost 9 bases, and 13 bases lay between the germline ends. CDR3 protein: CATSSFTGRELFF. The CDR3 coding sequence is TGTGCCACCAGTTCCTTTACAGGGAGGGAGCTGTTTTTT.

The table lists this clonotype with a few counts. The rearrangement links TRBV24-1 to TRBJ2-1; the match to TRBD2 covers 8 bases. CDR3 size: 14 residues. Germline V gene sequence: CDR1 KGHDR, CDR2 SFDVKD. With 5 bases clipped from V and 1 base from J, the junction kept 0 bases outside the gene matches. CDR3 protein: CATSGLASYNEQFF. The CDR3 DNA follows: TGTGCCACCAGTGGACTAGCGTCCTACAATGAGCAGTTCTTC.

In nucleotides, the CDR3 is TGTGCCAGCAGCCACCTAGCGGGAGTCAATGAGCAGTTCTTC. This translates into CASSHLAGVNEQFF. The chain recombines TRBV14 with TRBJ2-1; 10 nucleotides line up with TRBD2. The CDR3 runs 14 residues. CDR1 is SGHDN, CDR2 FVKESK, per germline. V was pared by 3 bases and J by 6 bases, with 2 bases of the junction left unmatched.

This clonotype was counted between two and nine times. The chain carries TRBV30 and TRBJ2-7; D may be TRBD2 (5 bases). With 3 bases removed from V and 2 bases from J, the gap between germline ends came to 11 bases. This CDR3 is built from 13 residues. The germline V gene encodes CDR1 GTSNPN and CDR2 SVGIG (reference sequence). In DNA, the CDR3 is TGTGCCTGGAGCCCTCCCGGGACCTACGAGCAGTACTTC. The encoded protein is CAWSPPGTYEQYF.

This chain joins TRBV15 and TRBJ2-7; TRBD2 is a possible D gene (5 bases). Germline CDR1 is LNHNV and CDR2 is YYDKDF (reference sequence). The CDR3 spans 14 residues. V lost 0 bases and J lost 5, with 11 bases in between. CDR3 region: CATSREGRGDEQYF. The CDR3 bases are TGTGCCACCAGCAGAGAAGGACGGGGAGACGAGCAGTACTTC.

The genes are TRBV20-1 and TRBJ1-5; TRBD1 agrees at 7 bases. Germline trimming cut 0 bases from V and 3 bases from J; bases unmatched to any gene: 2. The germline V gene has CDR1 DFQATT and CDR2 SNEGSKA (reference sequence). The CDR3 has 14 residues. The CDR3 protein is CSAREGTANQPQHF. As DNA, the CDR3 is TGCAGTGCTAGAGAAGGGACAGCCAATCAGCCCCAGCATTTT.

The chain couples TRBV12-5 to TRBJ1-1; D is ambiguous. Germline lookup yields CDR1 LGHNT and CDR2 FRNRAP. With 3 bases removed from V and 10 bases from J, the gap between germline ends came to 15 bases. The CDR3 has 13 residues. The CDR3 sequence: CASGLAGIIGAFF. CDR3 bases: TGTGCTAGTGGTTTAGCGGGTATTATTGGAGCTTTCTTT.